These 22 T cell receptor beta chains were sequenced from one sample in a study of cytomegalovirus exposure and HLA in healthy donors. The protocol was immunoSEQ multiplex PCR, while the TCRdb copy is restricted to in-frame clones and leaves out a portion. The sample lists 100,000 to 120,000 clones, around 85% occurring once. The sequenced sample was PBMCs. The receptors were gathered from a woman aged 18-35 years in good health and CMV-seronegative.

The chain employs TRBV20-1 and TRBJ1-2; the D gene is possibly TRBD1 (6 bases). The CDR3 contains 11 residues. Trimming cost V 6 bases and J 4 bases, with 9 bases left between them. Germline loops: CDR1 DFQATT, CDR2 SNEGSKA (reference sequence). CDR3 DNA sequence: TGCAGTGCGCGGACAGTCTATGGCTACACCTTC. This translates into CSARTVYGYTF.

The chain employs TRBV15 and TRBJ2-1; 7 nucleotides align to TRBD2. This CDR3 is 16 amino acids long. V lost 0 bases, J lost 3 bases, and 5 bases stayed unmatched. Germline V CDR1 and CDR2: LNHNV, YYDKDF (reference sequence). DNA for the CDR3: TGTGCCACCAGCAGAGATCGGGGGGACGGCTACAATGAGCAGTTCTTC. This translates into CATSRDRGDGYNEQFF. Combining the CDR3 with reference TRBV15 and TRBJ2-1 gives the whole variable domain DAMVIQNPRYQVTQFGKPVTLSCSQTLNHNVMYWYQQKSSQAPKLLFHYYDKDFNNEADTPDNFQSRRPNTSFCFLDIRSPGLGDTAMYLCATSRDRGDGYNEQFFGPGTRLTVL.

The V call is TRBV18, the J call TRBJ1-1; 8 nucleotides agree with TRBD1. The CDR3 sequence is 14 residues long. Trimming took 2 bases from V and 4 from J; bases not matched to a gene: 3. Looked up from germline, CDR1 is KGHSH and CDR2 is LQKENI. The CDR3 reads CASSPSTGGTEAFF. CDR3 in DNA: TGTGCCAGCTCACCATCTACAGGGGGCACTGAAGCTTTCTTT.

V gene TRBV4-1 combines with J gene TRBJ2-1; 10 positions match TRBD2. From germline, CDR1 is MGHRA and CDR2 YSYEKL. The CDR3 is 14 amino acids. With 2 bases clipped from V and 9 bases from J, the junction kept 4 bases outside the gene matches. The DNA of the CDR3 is TGCGCCAGCAGCCAACAGCGGGGGGGAAGTGAGCAGTTCTTC. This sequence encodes CASSQQRGGSEQFF.

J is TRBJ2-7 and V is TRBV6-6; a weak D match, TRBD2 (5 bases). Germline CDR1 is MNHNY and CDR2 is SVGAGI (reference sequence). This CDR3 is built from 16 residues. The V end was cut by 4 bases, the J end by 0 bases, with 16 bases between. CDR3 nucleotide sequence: TGTGCCAGCAGTTTCGCCTCGCAGGACTTCTCCTACGAGCAGTACTTC. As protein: CASSFASQDFSYEQYF.

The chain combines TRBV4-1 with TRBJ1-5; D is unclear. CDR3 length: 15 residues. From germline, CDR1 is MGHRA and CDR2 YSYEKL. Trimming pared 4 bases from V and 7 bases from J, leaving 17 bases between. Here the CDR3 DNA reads TGCGCCAGCAGCCCCACCCGTATGTCGGGGCAGCCCCAGCATTTT. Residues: CASSPTRMSGQPQHF.

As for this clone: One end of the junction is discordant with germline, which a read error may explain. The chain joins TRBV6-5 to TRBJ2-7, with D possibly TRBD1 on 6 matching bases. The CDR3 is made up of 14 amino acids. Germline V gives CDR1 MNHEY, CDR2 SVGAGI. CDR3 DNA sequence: TGTGCCAGCAGTTACTCGGGCAGGGGATACGGGCAGTACTTC. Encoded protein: CASSYSGRGYGQYF.

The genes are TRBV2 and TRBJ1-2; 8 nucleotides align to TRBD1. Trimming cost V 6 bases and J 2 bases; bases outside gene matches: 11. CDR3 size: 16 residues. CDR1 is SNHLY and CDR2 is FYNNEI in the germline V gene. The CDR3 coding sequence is TGTGCCAGCAGCGATCAGGGGGCGCAACGCAACTATGGCTACACCTTC. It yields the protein CASSDQGAQRNYGYTF.

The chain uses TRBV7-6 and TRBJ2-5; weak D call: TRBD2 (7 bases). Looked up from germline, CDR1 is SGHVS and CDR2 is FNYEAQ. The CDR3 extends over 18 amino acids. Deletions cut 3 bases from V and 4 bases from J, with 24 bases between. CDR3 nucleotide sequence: TGTGCCAGCAGCTTCGTCGGTTTCCCGGGGGGCGTGGGAGAGACCCAGTACTTC. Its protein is CASSFVGFPGGVGETQYF.

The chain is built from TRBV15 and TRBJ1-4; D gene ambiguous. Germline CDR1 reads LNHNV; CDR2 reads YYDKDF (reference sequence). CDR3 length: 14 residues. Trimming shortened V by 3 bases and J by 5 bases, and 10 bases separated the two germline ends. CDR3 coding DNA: TGTGCCACCAGCAGCACGGAGAGAAATGAAAAACTGTTTTTT. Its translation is CATSSTERNEKLFF.

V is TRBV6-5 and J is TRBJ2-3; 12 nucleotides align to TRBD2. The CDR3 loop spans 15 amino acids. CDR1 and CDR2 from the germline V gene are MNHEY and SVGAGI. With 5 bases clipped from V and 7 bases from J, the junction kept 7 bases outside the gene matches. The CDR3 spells CASSPLAGGSNTQYF. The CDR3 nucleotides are TGTGCCAGCAGTCCCCTAGCGGGGGGGTCAAATACGCAGTATTTT.

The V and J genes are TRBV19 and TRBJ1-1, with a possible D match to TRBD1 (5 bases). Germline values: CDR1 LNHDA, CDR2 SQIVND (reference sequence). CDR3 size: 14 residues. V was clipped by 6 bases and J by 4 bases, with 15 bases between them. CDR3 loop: CASRSDRGFTEAFF. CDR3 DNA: TGTGCCAGTAGGTCCGACAGAGGATTCACTGAAGCTTTCTTT.

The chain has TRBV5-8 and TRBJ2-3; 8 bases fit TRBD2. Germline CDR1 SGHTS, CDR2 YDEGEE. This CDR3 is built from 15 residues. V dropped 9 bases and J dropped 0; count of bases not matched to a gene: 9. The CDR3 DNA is TGTGCCACCCCCCCGGGGGGGTCTAGCACAGATACGCAGTATTTT. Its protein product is CATPPGGSSTDTQYF.

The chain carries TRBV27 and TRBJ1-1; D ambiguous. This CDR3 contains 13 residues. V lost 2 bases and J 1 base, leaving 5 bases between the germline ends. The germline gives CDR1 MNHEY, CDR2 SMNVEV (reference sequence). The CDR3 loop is CASSLRENTEAFF. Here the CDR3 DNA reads TGTGCCAGCAGTTTAAGAGAGAACACTGAAGCTTTCTTT.

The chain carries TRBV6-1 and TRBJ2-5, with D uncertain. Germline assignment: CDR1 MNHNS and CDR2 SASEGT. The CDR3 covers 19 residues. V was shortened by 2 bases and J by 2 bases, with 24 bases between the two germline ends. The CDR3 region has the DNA TGTGCCAGCAGTGAAAGTCCCTCCGGGTTAGTTAATCGGCAAGAGACCCAGTACTTC. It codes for CASSESPSGLVNRQETQYF.

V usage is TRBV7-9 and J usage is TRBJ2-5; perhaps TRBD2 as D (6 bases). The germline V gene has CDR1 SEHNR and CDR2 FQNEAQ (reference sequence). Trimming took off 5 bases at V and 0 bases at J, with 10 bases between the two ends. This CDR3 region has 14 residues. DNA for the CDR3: TGTGCCAGCAGCCGGGGGACGTACCAAGAGACCCAGTACTTC. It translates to CASSRGTYQETQYF.

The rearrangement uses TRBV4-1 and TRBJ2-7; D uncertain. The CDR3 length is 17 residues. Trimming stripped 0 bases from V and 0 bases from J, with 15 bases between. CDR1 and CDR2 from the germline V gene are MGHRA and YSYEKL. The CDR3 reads CASSQDLTRPSSYEQYF. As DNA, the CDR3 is TGCGCCAGCAGCCAAGATCTTACCAGGCCCAGCTCCTACGAGCAGTACTTC.

DNA for the CDR3: TGTGCCAGCAGCCCCGGCGAGGGGGCAGATGGCTACACCTTC. Protein: CASSPGEGADGYTF. The chain links TRBV6-4 to TRBJ1-2; 7 bases map to TRBD1. Trimming took 6 bases from V and 6 from J; bases not matched to a gene: 10. Germline V gene data show CDR1 as MRHNA and CDR2 as SNTAGT. The CDR3 loop spans 14 amino acids.

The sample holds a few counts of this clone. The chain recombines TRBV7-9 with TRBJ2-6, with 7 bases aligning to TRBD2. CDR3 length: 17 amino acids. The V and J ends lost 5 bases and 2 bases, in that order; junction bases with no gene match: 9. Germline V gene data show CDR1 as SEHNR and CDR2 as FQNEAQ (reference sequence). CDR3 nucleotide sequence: TGTGCCAGCAGCCAGAATCAAGGGAGGGCTGGGGCCAACGTCCTGACTTTC. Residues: CASSQNQGRAGANVLTF.

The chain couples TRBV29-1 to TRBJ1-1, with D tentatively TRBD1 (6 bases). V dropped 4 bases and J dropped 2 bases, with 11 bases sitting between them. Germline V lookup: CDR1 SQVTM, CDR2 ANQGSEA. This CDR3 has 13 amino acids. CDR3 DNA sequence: TGCAGCGTTGGAGGGGGGGCTAACACTGAAGCTTTCTTT. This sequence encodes CSVGGGANTEAFF.

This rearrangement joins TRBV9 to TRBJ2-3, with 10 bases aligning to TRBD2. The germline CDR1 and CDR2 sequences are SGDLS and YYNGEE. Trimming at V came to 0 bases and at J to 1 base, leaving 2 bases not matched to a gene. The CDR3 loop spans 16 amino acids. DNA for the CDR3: TGTGCCAGCAGCGTAGTAGCGGGGGGTGGCACAGATACGCAGTATTTT. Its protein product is CASSVVAGGGTDTQYF.

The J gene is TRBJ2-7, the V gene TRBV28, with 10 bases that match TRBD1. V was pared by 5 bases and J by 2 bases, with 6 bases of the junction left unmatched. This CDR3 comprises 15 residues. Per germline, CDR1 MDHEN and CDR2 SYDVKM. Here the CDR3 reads CASSTPGTGAYEQYF. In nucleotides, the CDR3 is TGTGCCAGCAGTACTCCCGGGACAGGGGCCTACGAGCAGTACTTC.